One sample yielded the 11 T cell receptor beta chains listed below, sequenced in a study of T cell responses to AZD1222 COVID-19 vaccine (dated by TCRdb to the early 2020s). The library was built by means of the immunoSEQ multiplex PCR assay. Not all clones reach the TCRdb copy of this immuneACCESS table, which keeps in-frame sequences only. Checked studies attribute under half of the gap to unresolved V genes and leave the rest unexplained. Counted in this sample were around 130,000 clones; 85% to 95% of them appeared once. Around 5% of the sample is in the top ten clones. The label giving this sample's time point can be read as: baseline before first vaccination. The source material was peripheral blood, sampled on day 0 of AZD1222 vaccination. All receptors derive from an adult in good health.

In nucleotides, the CDR3 is TGCGCCAGCAGCTGGGTCCTACAGGGGGAAACTAATGAAAAACTGTTTTTT. Amino acids: CASSWVLQGETNEKLFF. This sequence joins TRBV4-1 and TRBJ1-4; 8 bases line up with TRBD1. J was trimmed by 1 base and V by 5 bases; bases with no gene match: 9. The CDR3 is 17 residues long. The germline CDR1 and CDR2 sequences are MGHRA and YSYEKL.

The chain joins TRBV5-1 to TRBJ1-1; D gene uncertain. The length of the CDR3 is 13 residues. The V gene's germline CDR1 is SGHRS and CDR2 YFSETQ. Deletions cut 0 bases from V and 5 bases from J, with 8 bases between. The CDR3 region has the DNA TGCGCCAGCAGCTTGGACTGGGGAACTGAAGCTTTCTTT. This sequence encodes CASSLDWGTEAFF.

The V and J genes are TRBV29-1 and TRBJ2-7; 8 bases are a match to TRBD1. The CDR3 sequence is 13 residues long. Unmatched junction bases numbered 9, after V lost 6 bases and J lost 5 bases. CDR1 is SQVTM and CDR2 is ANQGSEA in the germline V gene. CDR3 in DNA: TGCAGCGTCTTTAAGGACAGGGTTGACGAGCAGTACTTC. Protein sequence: CSVFKDRVDEQYF.

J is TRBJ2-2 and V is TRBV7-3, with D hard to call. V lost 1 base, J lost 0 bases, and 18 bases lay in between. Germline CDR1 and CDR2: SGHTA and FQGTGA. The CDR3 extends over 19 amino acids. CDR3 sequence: CASSLRARASFANTGELFF. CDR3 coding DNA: TGTGCCAGCAGCTTAAGGGCCCGAGCAAGCTTCGCGAACACCGGGGAGCTGTTTTTT.

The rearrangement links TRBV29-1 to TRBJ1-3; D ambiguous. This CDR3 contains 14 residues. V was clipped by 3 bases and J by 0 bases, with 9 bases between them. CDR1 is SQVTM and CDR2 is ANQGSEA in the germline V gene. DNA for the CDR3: TGCAGCGTTGAGACGGATCACTCTGGAAACACCATATATTTT. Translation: CSVETDHSGNTIYF. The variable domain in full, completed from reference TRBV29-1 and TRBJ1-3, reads SAVISQKPSRDICQRGTSLTIQCQVDSQVTMMFWYRQQPGQSLTLIATANQGSEATYESGFVIDKFPISRPNLTFSTLTVSNMSPEDSSIYLCSVETDHSGNTIYFGEGSWLTVV.

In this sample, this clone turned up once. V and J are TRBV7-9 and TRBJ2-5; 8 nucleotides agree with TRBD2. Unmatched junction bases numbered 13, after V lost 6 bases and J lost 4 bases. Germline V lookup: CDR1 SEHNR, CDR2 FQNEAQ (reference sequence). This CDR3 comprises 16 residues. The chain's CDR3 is CASSGSGGSEVETQYF. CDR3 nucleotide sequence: TGTGCCAGCAGTGGCTCGGGGGGGTCTGAGGTAGAGACCCAGTACTTC.

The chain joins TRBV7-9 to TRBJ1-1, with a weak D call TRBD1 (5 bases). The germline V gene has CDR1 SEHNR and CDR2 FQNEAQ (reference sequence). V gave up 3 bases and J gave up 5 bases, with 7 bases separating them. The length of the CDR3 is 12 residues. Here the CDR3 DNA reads TGTGCCAGCAGCTTCCCAGGGACTGAAGCTTTCTTT. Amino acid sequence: CASSFPGTEAFF.

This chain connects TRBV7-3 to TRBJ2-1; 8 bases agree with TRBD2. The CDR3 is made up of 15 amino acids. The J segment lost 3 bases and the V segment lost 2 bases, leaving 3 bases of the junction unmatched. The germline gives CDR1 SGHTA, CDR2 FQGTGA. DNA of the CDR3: TGTGCCAGCAGCTTATATACTAGCGGCTACAATGAGCAGTTCTTC. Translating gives CASSLYTSGYNEQFF. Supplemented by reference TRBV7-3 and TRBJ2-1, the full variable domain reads GAGVSQTPSNKVTEKGKYVELRCDPISGHTALYWYRQSLGQGPEFLIYFQGTGAADDSGLPNDRFFAVRPEGSVSTLKIQRTERGDSAVYLCASSLYTSGYNEQFFGPGTRLTVL.

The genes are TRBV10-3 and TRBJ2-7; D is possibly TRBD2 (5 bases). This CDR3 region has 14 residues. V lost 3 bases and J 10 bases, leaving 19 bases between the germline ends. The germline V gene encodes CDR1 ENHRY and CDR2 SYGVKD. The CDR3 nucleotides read TGTGCCATCAGTGAAACCGGGAACTCTCTTAATCAGTACTTC. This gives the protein CAISETGNSLNQYF.

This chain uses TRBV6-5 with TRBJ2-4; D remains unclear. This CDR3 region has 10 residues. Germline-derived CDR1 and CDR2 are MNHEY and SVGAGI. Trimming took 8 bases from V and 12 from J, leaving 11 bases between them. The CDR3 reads CASGRISQYF. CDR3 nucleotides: TGTGCCAGCGGACGGATCTCTCAGTACTTC.

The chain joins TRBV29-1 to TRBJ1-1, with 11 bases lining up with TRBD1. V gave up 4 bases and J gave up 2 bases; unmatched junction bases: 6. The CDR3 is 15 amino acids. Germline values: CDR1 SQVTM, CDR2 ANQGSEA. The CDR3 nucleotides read TGCAGCGTTGGGACAGGGGGCGCGGGAAACACTGAAGCTTTCTTT. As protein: CSVGTGGAGNTEAFF.